This T cell receptor beta chain emerged from a study of blood T cell repertoires in COVID-19. Study members were between roughly 18 and 100 years old and lived in some 26 US regions. Original analysis: Researchers report that nucleated cell counts were estimated from reference gene primer amplification. Profiled with immunoSEQ multiplex PCR; TCRdb holds only in-frame clones, not every one. V and J calls and clone size are those listed in that table; D and trimming were worked out from the DNA. The sample shows roughly 220,000 clones, 75% to 85% of them seen only once. The CDR3 runs 16 residues. V was cut by 1 base and J by 5 bases, with 17 bases left in between. Germline assignment: CDR1 LGHNA and CDR2 YNFKEQ.

Specimen: PBMCs or T cells enriched from blood (not recorded which). The chain uses TRBV4-2 and TRBJ2-5, with a weak D call TRBD1 (6 bases). The TCR was taken from a man aged 25 to 40 with acute COVID-19. This CDR3 reads CASSQVWGTGSETQYF. CDR3 DNA: TGTGCCAGCAGCCAAGTCTGGGGAACAGGGTCGGAGACCCAGTACTTC.